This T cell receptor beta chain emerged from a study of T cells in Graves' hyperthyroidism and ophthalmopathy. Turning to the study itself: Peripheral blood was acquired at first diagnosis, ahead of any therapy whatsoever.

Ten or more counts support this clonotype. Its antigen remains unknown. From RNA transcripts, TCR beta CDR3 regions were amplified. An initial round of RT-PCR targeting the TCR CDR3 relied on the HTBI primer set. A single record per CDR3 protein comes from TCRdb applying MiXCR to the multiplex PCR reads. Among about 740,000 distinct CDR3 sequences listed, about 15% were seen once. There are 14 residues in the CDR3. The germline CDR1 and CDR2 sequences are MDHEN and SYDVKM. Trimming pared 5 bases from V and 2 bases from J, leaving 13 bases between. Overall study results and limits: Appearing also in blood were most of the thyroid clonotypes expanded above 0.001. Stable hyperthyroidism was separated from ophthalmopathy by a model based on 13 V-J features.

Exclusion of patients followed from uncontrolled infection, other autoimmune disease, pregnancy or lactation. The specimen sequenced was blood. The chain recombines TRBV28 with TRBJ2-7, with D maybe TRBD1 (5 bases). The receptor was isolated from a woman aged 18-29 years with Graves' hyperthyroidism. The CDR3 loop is CASSRLTAPYEQYF. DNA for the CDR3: TGTGCCAGCAGTCGGTTGACAGCACCCTACGAGCAGTACTTC. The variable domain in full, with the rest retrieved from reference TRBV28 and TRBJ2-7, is DVKVTQSSRYLVKRTGEKVFLECVQDMDHENMFWYRQDPGLGLRLIYFSYDVKMKEKGDIPEGYSVSREKKERFSLILESASTNQTSMYLCASSRLTAPYEQYFGPGTRLTVT.